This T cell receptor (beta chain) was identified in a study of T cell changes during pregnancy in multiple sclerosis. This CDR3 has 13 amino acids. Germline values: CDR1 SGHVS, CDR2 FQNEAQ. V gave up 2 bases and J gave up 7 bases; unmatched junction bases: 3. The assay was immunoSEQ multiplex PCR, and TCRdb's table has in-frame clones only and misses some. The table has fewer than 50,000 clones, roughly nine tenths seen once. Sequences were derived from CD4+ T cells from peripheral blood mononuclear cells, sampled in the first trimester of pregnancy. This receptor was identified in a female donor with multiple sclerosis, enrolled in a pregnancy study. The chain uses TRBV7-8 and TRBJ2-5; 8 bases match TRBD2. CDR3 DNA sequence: TGTGCCAGCAGCTTAAACCGGGGGGGGACCCAGTACTTC. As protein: CASSLNRGGTQYF.